The 8 T cell receptor beta chains below all came from one sample that was sequenced in a study of T-cell reconstitution after alpha-beta-depleted transplantation in children. Molecular barcoding with unique molecular identifiers was used for the TCRbeta library. TCRdb re-called the PCR reads through MiXCR, storing one row per CDR3 protein. Here the sample spans 45,000 to 60,000 distinct CDR3 sequences, 52% being singletons. The specimen was peripheral blood, collected before TCRalphabeta/CD19-depleted stem cell transplant. Receptor source: a boy less than two years old with SCID, due to receive a stem cell transplant.

The chain joins TRBV27 to TRBJ2-7, with 8 bases aligning to TRBD1. Per germline, CDR1 MNHEY and CDR2 SMNVEV (reference sequence). The CDR3 covers 14 residues. Trimming removed 5 bases from V and 4 bases from J; junction bases left unmatched: 7. The CDR3 coding sequence is TGTGCCAGCAGTCGTTGGACAGGGAATTACGAGCAGTACTTC. Its translation is CASSRWTGNYEQYF.

The CDR3 bases are TGCAGTGCTAGACGCGGGGCTAGCGGGGTTTACTACGAGCAGTACTTC. Residues: CSARRGASGVYYEQYF. The chain combines TRBV20-1 with TRBJ2-7, with 9 bases matching TRBD2. V gave up 2 bases and J gave up 3 bases; unmatched junction bases: 11. Germline assignment: CDR1 DFQATT and CDR2 SNEGSKA (reference sequence). The CDR3 has 16 amino acids.

J is TRBJ1-5 and V is TRBV20-1, with D tentatively TRBD1 (5 bases). Trimming left V 5 bases short and J 6 bases short, with 11 bases between. This CDR3 comprises 12 residues. CDR1 and CDR2 (germline): DFQATT, SNEGSKA (reference sequence). The CDR3 reads CSARGAGQPQHF. The CDR3, as DNA: TGCAGTGCTCGAGGGGCGGGTCAGCCCCAGCATTTT.

V is TRBV7-2 and J is TRBJ2-1; 7 bases align to TRBD2. The length of the CDR3 is 14 residues. V lost 1 base to trimming and J lost 9 bases; unmatched junction nucleotides: 6. CDR1 and CDR2 (germline): SGHTA, FQGNSA. The CDR3 reads CASSLVGGLIEQFF. CDR3 nucleotides: TGTGCCAGCAGCTTAGTGGGGGGGTTGATTGAGCAGTTCTTC.

This clonotype occurred a few times. The V gene is TRBV5-5, the J gene TRBJ1-2, with D unresolved. The CDR3 covers 16 residues. From germline, CDR1 is SGHKS and CDR2 YYEKEE (reference sequence). V was shortened by 4 bases and J by 6 bases, with 22 bases between the two germline ends. This CDR3 reads CASSPRRRVGRDGYTF. CDR3 in DNA: TGTGCCAGCAGCCCCCGGCGGCGGGTAGGGAGAGATGGCTACACCTTC.

The sample holds a few counts of this clonotype. The V gene is TRBV20-1, the J gene TRBJ1-1; maybe TRBD1 (5 bases). V was clipped by 6 bases and J by 1 base, with 15 bases between them. The CDR3 is 14 residues long. In germline, CDR1 is DFQATT, CDR2 SNEGSKA (reference sequence). CDR3 loop: CSAKEPTGNTEAFF. The CDR3 nucleotides are TGCAGTGCCAAAGAACCAACAGGGAACACTGAAGCTTTCTTT.

This chain uses TRBV27 with TRBJ2-1, with a weak D call TRBD2 (7 bases). With 1 base removed from V and 5 bases from J, the gap between germline ends came to 15 bases. The CDR3 consists of 16 residues. CDR1 is MNHEY and CDR2 is SMNVEV in the germline V gene (reference sequence). The CDR3 nucleotides are TGTGCCAGCAGTTTATACGGCGGGGGCACAAACAATGAGCAGTTCTTC. Amino acid sequence: CASSLYGGGTNNEQFF.

This clonotype was observed many times. This chain connects TRBV19 to TRBJ1-1; D gene uncertain. Germline V gene data show CDR1 as LNHDA and CDR2 as SQIVND (reference sequence). The CDR3 spans 11 residues. V lost 7 bases, J lost 7 bases, and 10 bases lay in between. The CDR3 DNA reads as TGTGCCAGTATAGGGCGGCTTGAAGCTTTCTTT. Protein: CASIGRLEAFF.